The present entry profiles one T cell receptor beta chain with its context. V was pared by 3 bases and J by 7 bases, with 17 bases between. CDR3 length: 14 amino acids. CDR1 SGHRS and CDR2 YFSETQ come from the germline V gene. Construction of TCR beta libraries was performed using quantitative 5'-RACE with molecular barcodes. TCRdb independently ran MiXCR on the 5' RACE reads; one entry per CDR3 protein. In the table there are about 33,000 distinct CDR3 sequences, 13% to 15% of which are singletons. The data stem from a study of CD8 T cells in ankylosing spondylitis. The specimen was blood. The rearrangement uses TRBV5-1 and TRBJ2-7; D may be TRBD2 (5 bases). The clonotype was recovered from a male donor with ankylosing spondylitis or in good health (not recorded which). CDR3 in amino acids: CASSWTEASGEQYF. Written as DNA, the CDR3 is TGCGCCAGCAGCTGGACTGAAGCGTCGGGAGAGCAGTACTTC.